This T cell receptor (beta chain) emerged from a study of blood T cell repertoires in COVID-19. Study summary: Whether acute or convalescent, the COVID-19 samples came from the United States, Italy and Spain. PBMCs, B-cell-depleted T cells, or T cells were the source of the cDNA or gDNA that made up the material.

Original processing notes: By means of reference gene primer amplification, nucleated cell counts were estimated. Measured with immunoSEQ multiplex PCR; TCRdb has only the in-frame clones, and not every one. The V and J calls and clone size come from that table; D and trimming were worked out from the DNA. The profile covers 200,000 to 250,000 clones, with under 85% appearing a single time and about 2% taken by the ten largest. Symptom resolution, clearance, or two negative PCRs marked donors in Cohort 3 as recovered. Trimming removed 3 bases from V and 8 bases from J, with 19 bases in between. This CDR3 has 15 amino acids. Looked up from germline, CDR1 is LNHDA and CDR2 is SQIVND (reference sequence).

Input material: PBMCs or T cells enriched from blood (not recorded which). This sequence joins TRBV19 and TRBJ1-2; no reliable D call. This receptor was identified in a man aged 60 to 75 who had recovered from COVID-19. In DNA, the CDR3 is TGTGCCAGTAGTATGGTCGCCGAGCGGTTGGGCGGCTACACCTTC. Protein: CASSMVAERLGGYTF.